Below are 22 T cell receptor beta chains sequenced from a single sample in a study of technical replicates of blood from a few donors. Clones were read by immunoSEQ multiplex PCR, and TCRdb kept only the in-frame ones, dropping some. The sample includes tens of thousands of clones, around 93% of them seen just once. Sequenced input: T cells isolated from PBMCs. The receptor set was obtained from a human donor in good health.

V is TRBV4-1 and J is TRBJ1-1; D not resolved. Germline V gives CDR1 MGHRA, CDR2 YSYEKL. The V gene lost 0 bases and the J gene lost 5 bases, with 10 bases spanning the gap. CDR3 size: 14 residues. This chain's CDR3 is CASSQEISGTEAFF. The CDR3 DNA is TGCGCCAGCAGCCAAGAAATCTCGGGGACTGAAGCTTTCTTT.

CDR3 sequence reads: CAWIHPLIPYEQYF. CDR3 nucleotide sequence: TGTGCCTGGATCCACCCCCTAATTCCCTACGAGCAGTACTTC. The chain employs TRBV30 and TRBJ2-7, with unresolved D. The CDR3 is 14 amino acids. Trimming shortened V by 4 bases and J by 2 bases, and 15 bases separated the two germline ends. Germline CDR1 is GTSNPN and CDR2 is SVGIG (reference sequence).

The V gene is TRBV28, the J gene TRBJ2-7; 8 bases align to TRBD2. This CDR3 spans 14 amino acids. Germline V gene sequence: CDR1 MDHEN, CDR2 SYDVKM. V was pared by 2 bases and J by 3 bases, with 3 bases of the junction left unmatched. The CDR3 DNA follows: TGTGCCAGCAGTTTAACGGGGACTAGCTACGAGCAGTACTTC. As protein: CASSLTGTSYEQYF.

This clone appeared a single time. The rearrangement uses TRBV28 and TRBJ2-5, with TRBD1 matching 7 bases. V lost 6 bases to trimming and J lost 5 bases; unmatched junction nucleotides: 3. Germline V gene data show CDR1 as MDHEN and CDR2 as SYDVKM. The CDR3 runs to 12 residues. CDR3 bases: TGTGCCAGCAGCACGGGACAGGAGACCCAGTACTTC. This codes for CASSTGQETQYF. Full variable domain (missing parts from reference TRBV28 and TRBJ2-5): DVKVTQSSRYLVKRTGEKVFLECVQDMDHENMFWYRQDPGLGLRLIYFSYDVKMKEKGDIPEGYSVSREKKERFSLILESASTNQTSMYLCASSTGQETQYFGPGTRLLVL.

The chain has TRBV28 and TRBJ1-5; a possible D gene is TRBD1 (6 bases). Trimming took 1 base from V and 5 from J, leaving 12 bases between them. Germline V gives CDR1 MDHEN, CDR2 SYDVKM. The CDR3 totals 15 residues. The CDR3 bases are TGTGCCAGCAGTTTATCATGGGACACCTATCAGCCCCAGCATTTT. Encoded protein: CASSLSWDTYQPQHF.

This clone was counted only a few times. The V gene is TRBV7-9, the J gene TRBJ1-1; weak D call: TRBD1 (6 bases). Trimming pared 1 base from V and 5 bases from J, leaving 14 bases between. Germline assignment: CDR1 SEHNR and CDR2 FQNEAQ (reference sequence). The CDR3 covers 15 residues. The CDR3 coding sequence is TGTGCCAGCAGCTTAGAGACCGGGGGGCGGACTGAAGCTTTCTTT. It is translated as CASSLETGGRTEAFF.

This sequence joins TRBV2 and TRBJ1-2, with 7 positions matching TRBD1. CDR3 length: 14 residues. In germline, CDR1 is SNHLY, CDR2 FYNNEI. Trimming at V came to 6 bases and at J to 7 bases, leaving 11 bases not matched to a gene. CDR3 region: CASSPGQRRGGYTF. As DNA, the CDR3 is TGTGCCAGCAGCCCGGGACAGCGGCGGGGTGGCTACACCTTC. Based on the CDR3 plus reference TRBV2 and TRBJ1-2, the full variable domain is EPEVTQTPSHQVTQMGQEVILRCVPISNHLYFYWYRQILGQKVEFLVSFYNNEISEKSEIFDDQFSVERPDGSNFTLKIRSTKLEDSAMYFCASSPGQRRGGYTFGSGTRLTVV.

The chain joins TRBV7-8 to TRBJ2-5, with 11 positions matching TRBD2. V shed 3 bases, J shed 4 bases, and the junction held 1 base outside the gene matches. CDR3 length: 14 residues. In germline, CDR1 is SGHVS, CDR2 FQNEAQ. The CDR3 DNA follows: TGTGCCAGCAGCTTCACTAGCGGGGGAGAGACCCAGTACTTC. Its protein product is CASSFTSGGETQYF.

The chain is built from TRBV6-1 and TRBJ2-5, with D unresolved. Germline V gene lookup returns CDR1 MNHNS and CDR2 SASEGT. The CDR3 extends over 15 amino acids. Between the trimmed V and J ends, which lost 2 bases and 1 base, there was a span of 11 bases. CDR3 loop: CASSESAVLQETQYF. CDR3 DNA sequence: TGTGCCAGCAGTGAATCGGCGGTCCTCCAAGAGACCCAGTACTTC.

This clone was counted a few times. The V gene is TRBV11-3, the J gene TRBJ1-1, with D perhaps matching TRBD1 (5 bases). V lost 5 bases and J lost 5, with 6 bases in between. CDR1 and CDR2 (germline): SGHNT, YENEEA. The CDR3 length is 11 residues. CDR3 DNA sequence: TGTGCCAGCAGCCGGGGGACTGAAGCTTTCTTT. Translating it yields CASSRGTEAFF.

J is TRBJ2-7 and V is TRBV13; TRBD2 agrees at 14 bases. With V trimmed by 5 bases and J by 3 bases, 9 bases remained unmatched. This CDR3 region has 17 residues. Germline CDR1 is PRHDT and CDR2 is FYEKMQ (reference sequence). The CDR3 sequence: CASSLLTSGGALYEQYF. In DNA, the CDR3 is TGTGCCAGCAGCCTCCTGACTAGCGGGGGGGCTCTCTACGAGCAGTACTTC. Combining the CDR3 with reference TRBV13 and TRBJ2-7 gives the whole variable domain AAGVIQSPRHLIKEKRETATLKCYPIPRHDTVYWYQQGPGQDPQFLISFYEKMQSDKGSIPDRFSAQQFSDYHSELNMSSLELGDSALYFCASSLLTSGGALYEQYFGPGTRLTVT.

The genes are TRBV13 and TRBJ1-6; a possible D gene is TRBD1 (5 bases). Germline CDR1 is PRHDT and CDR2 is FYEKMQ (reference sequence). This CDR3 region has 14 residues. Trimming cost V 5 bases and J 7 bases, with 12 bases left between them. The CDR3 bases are TGTGCCAGCAGCCCTGACAGACAAAATTCACCCCTCCACTTT. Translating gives CASSPDRQNSPLHF. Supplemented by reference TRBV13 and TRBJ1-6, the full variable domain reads AAGVIQSPRHLIKEKRETATLKCYPIPRHDTVYWYQQGPGQDPQFLISFYEKMQSDKGSIPDRFSAQQFSDYHSELNMSSLELGDSALYFCASSPDRQNSPLHFGNGTRLTVT.

The CDR3 DNA follows: TGTGCCAGCAGTTCGTACGACAGGGACGCTGAAGCTTTCTTT. This gives the protein CASSSYDRDAEAFF. V and J are TRBV28 and TRBJ1-1, with 7 nucleotides matching TRBD1. With 4 bases clipped from V and 6 bases from J, the junction kept 8 bases outside the gene matches. The CDR3 is made up of 14 amino acids. Per germline, CDR1 MDHEN and CDR2 SYDVKM. Together with reference TRBV28 and TRBJ1-1, the CDR3 gives the full variable domain: DVKVTQSSRYLVKRTGEKVFLECVQDMDHENMFWYRQDPGLGLRLIYFSYDVKMKEKGDIPEGYSVSREKKERFSLILESASTNQTSMYLCASSSYDRDAEAFFGQGTRLTVV.

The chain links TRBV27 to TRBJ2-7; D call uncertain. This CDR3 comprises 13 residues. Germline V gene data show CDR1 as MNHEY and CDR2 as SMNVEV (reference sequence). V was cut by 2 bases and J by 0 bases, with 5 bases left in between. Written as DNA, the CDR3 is TGTGCCAGCAGTTTAACAGCCTCCTACGAGCAGTACTTC. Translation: CASSLTASYEQYF.

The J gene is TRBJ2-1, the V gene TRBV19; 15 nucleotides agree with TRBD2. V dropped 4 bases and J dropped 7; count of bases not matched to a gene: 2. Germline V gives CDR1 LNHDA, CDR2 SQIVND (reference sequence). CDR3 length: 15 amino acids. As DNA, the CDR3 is TGTGCCAGTAGTACCGGGACTAGCGGGAGGAATGAGCAGTTCTTC. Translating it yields CASSTGTSGRNEQFF.

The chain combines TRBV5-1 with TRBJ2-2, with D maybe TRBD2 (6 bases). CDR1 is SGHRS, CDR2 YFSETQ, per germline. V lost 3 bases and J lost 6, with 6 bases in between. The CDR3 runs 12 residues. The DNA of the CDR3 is TGCGCCAGCAGCTGGGGGGCCGGGGAGCTGTTTTTT. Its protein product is CASSWGAGELFF.

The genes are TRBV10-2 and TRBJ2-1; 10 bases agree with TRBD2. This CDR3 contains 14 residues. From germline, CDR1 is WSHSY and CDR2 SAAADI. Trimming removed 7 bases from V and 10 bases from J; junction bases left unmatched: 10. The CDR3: CASNPTSGLWEQFF. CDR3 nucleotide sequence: TGCGCCAGCAATCCGACTAGCGGGCTCTGGGAGCAGTTCTTC.

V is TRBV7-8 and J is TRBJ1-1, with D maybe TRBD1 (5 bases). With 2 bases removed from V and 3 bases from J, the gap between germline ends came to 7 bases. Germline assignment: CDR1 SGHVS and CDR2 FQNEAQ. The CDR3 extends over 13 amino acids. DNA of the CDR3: TGTGCCAGCAGCTTAATCAGGGACACTGAAGCTTTCTTT. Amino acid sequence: CASSLIRDTEAFF.

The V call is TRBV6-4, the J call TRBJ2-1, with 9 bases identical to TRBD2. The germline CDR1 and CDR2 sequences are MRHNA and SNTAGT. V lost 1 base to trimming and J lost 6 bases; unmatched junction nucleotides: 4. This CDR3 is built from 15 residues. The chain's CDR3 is CASSDLGLAPNEQFF. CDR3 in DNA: TGTGCCAGCAGTGACTTGGGACTAGCCCCCAATGAGCAGTTCTTC.

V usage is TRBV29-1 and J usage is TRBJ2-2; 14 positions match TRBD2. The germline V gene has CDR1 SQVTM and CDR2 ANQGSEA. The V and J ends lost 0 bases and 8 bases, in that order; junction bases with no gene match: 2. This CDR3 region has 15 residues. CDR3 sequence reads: CSVEEGLAGGGELFF. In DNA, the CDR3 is TGCAGCGTTGAAGAAGGACTAGCGGGAGGAGGGGAGCTGTTTTTT.

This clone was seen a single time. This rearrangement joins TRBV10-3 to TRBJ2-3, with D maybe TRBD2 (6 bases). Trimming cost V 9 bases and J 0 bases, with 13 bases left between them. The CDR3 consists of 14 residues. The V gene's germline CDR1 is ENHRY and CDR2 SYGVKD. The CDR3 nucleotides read TGTGCCATAAAGGGAGGTCAGAGCACAGATACGCAGTATTTT. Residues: CAIKGGQSTDTQYF.

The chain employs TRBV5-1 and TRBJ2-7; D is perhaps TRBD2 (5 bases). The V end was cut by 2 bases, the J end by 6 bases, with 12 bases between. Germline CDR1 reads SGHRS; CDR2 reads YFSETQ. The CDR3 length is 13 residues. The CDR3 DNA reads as TGCGCCAGCAGCTTTTCAGCCCGGGGCGAGCAGTACTTC. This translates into CASSFSARGEQYF.